Sequencing of this TCR beta chain was carried out in a study of T cells in Graves' hyperthyroidism and ophthalmopathy (dated by TCRdb to between 2018 and 2021). General notes on the study: Peripheral blood samples were taken at initial diagnosis, before any treatment was given. The roughly 91 discovery patients were randomly divided into training and test sets at a 7:3 ratio. Once sampling was done, hyperthyroidism patients were given methimazole at a starting dose of 30 mg daily, whereas ophthalmopathy patients were given high-dose intravenous methylprednisolone. According to the paper, TCR Vbeta CDR3 sequencing was carried out on approximately 140 peripheral blood samples, which came from around 43 ophthalmopathy, 75 to 80 hyperthyroidism and around 17 progressor patients. Prospective prediction of ophthalmopathy was tested in an independent validation cohort consisting of under 20 hyperthyroidism patients and more than 15 patients who later progressed to ophthalmopathy. To identify TCR V-J signatures that set the groups apart, the researchers used a discovery cohort of roughly 100 patients, made up of some 41 with Graves' ophthalmopathy and 57 with stable Graves' hyperthyroidism. The study also compared thyroid tissue and blood T-cell repertoires from over 5 Graves' hyperthyroidism patients. General findings and caveats noted by the study authors: In validation, progression to ophthalmopathy was predicted by the model with around 71% sensitivity and 72.22% specificity, a median of 6.5 months before onset. Blood samples also contained most of the expanded thyroid clonotypes (frequency above 0.001), which suggests that blood repertoires may reflect thyroid immune responses. In cross-validation, a model built on a 13 V-J signature told ophthalmopathy apart from stable hyperthyroidism with approximately 90% sensitivity and approximately 84% specificity, and in testing the same model reached 80%/75%. Sample size was not statistically predetermined, and investigators were not blinded to group allocation.

The TCR beta CDR3 regions were amplified from the RNA transcripts. A first-round RT-PCR of the TCR CDR3 used the HTBI primer set with the Qiagen OneStep RT-PCR kit. A second multiplex PCR round built the libraries, followed by size selection and purification. Libraries were sequenced paired-end with 100 bp reads on an Illumina HiSeq2000. In the source study's methods: SOAPnuke was used to process the raw data, throwing out any read that contained adapters or uncalled bases, had a mean Phred below 15, or lacked an exact constant-primer or identifier match. COPE v1.2.5 was used to merge high-quality paired reads, and clonotypes were defined as unique nucleotide sequences. MiTCR v1.1 was used to align the clonotypes against IMGT TRBV, TRBD and TRBJ reference segments. Analysis was restricted to V-J combinations with a frequency above 0.0001, which covered about 99% of repertoires. A TCS score was defined as the ratio between F50 (clonal expansion) and ExV (chaos), using BLOSUM62-based TCRdist between CDR3 peptides within each V-J. Welch's t-statistics and random forest reduced roughly 530 V-J features to 10 to 15, which were used in a naive Bayes classifier (R e1071). TCRdb itself trimmed the public reads at Q25 with fastp, ran MiXCR and retained productive beta chains. CDR3 protein sequences are deduplicated, and each keeps its most common genes and DNA. These V and J calls originate from TCRdb's pipeline instead of the authors' own analysis. In this sample the table shows about 620,000 distinct CDR3 sequences, 16% of which occur a single time. The top ten clones comprise 3% to 4.5% of the sample.

Stable Graves' hyperthyroidism was defined as no progression to ophthalmopathy during 18 months of follow-up. The hyperthyroidism patients were between 18 and 65 years old and newly diagnosed, with a disease duration of less than 2 months. Exclusion was applied to patients with uncontrolled infections, other autoimmune diseases, pregnancy or lactation. Diagnoses relied on clinical symptoms, serum thyroxine and TRAb, thyroid ultrasound and orbital computed tomography. PBMCs were separated from roughly 10 ml of fresh peripheral blood using Ficoll-Paque density gradient centrifugation. Total RNA was extracted with Trizol reagent, and quality was checked on an Agilent 2100 Bioanalyzer. The junction shows trimming of 1 base on V and 2 bases on J, plus 12 bases between the germline ends. CDR1 SNHLY and CDR2 FYNNEI are derived from the germline V gene. The CDR3 goes from the cysteine to the phenylalanine over 16 residues. Just CDR3 DNA is preserved here, 48 bases in frame from base 1.

This clonotype was picked up many times. Its antigen specificity is not known. Per-base qualities were not stored, and no clone one base away is much larger. The chain joins TRBV2 to TRBJ2-1, and TRBD1 may be the D gene, going by 5 matching bases. Sequencing input: blood. This clonotype was obtained from a woman in her 30s with Graves' hyperthyroidism. CDR3 sequence: CASSEGAGSPYNEQFF. The nucleotide sequence reads TGTGCCAGCAGTGAAGGTGCAGGGTCCCCCTACAATGAGCAGTTCTTC.